This T cell receptor beta chain came from a study of blood T cell repertoires in COVID-19 (dated by TCRdb to 2018 to 2020). For the study in its entirety: Collaborator samples came from the United States, Italy and Spain and covered acute and convalescent phases of COVID-19. Sample metadata almost always included a de-identified subject ID, COVID-19 status, age in years and sex. Deeply sampled blood TCRbeta repertoires from subjects exposed to, actively infected with, or recovered from COVID-19 were included in the dataset. The samples were drawn from the first 160 participants of the ongoing ImmuneRACE study and from 1,254 subjects provided by 6 global collaborators. Where available, HLA class I and class II types were taken from metadata supplied by the sample provider and were not determined by assay-based typing. The prospective study material was composed of cDNA or gDNA derived from T cells, B-cell-depleted T cells, or PBMCs. A freely available public database, intended as a resource for researchers studying the immune response to SARS-CoV-2, is where the repertoires were released. What the study reported, not specific to this receptor: Clinical and demographic metadata were provided uncurated, with the amount varying by source and participant.

TCRbeta CDR3 regions were amplified from genomic DNA by means of the immunoSEQ Assay, a bias-controlled multiplex PCR. The authors' pipeline ran thus. Within the assay, amplification of reference gene primers was used to estimate how many nucleated cells each sample contained. To quantify the absolute abundance of each unique TCRbeta CDR3 rearrangement, sequence reads were collapsed and filtered. For each sample, productive Simpson clonality was calculated by taking the square root of Simpson's diversity index across productive rearrangements. TCRdb mirrors the immuneACCESS table, restricted to in-frame sequences. Some clones are absent from its copies; in checked studies, under half trace to an unresolved V gene, and the reason for the others is unknown. That table furnishes V, J and clone size, whereas the DNA furnished D and trimming. This sample lists under 500,000 clones; 70% to 90% were detected once. The ten top clones hold about 2.1% of the sample.

Participants in the prospective study were enrolled through a virtual design, were aged roughly 18 to 90 years, and lived in roughly 25 United States geographic areas. In the prospective study, participants were assigned to cohorts based on the clinical history participants reported in a screening survey and a study questionnaire. In the prospective study, mobile phlebotomists collected whole blood, serum and a nasopharyngeal or oropharyngeal swab from each participant. Additional blood draws and questionnaires over a 2-month period could optionally be provided by prospective study participants. Blood samples from the prospective study were shipped frozen or at room temperature prior to DNA extraction. Concerning this clone itself: This clone's antigen is unknown. No base qualities exist here, and no much larger clone lies one base off it.

Measured from the cysteine to the phenylalanine, the CDR3 is 15 residues long. The kept DNA is CDR3 alone, 45 bases in frame from the first base. The germline V gene gives CDR1 as LGHNA and CDR2 as YNFKEQ. The junction carries 17 bases between V and J, which are trimmed by 1 base and 8 bases respectively. The rearrangement combines TRBV4-2 with TRBJ1-1; the D gene assignment is ambiguous. This sequence was found in a woman aged 18-35 years with acute COVID-19. The source material was PBMCs or T cells enriched from blood (not recorded which). The nucleotides are TGTGCCAGCAGCCAAGTATCTACAGCCGTAGGAGAAGCTTTCTTT. Its coded protein is CASSQVSTAVGEAFF.